This TCR beta chain originates from a study of control samples from healthy donors and cancer patients. This clone was observed a single time. The method was immunoSEQ multiplex PCR; TCRdb's version includes in-frame clones alone and lacks a portion of them. The sample holds around 110,000 clones; roughly 91% are singletons and the top ten take less than 3%. The CDR3 consists of 12 residues. V was shortened by 5 bases and J by 6 bases, with 10 bases between the two germline ends. The origin of this receptor is a woman in her 70s in good health. The sample taken for sequencing was blood. The chain combines TRBV12-3 or TRBV12-4 with TRBJ1-1; a weak D match, TRBD1 (5 bases). The CDR3 sequence: CASSPTGSEAFF. CDR3 bases: TGTGCCAGCAGTCCTACAGGCTCTGAAGCTTTCTTT.